This passage covers 32 T cell receptor beta chains from one sample sequenced in a study of graft-versus-host responses after intestinal transplantation. Antigens for these TCRs are unknown. Some clones are missing from TCRdb's copy, which holds only in-frame ones; the method was immunoSEQ multiplex PCR. This table holds some 110,000 clones, roughly 93% found once. The sample consisted of unstimulated CD8+ T cells sorted from spleen or lymph node cells, taken before transplant. These receptors came from a human donor who was the organ donor for an intestinal transplant.

Only a few counts were recorded for this clone. The chain joins TRBV5-6 to TRBJ2-1, with D possibly TRBD1 on 5 matching bases. CDR3 length equals 13 residues. Germline assignment: CDR1 SGHDT and CDR2 YYEEEE. The V end was cut by 3 bases, the J end by 8 bases, with 12 bases between. As DNA, the CDR3 is TGTGCCAGCAGCTACCTCTTGGGGCATGAGCAGTTCTTC. Amino acids: CASSYLLGHEQFF.

The chain has TRBV19 and TRBJ1-1; D is unresolved. The germline V gene has CDR1 LNHDA and CDR2 SQIVND (reference sequence). V was shortened by 0 bases and J by 4 bases, with 12 bases between the two germline ends. The CDR3 is made up of 15 amino acids. The CDR3 DNA sequence: TGTGCCAGTAGTATAGATAAGTCGGCAGGCACTGAAGCTTTCTTT. Encoded protein: CASSIDKSAGTEAFF.

The gene calls are TRBV15 and TRBJ2-2; 8 bases line up with TRBD1. CDR3 size: 15 residues. In germline, CDR1 is LNHNV, CDR2 YYDKDF (reference sequence). V dropped 3 bases and J dropped 6; count of bases not matched to a gene: 6. CDR3 DNA sequence: TGTGCCACCAGCAGGACCCTACAGGGGGCCGGGGAGCTGTTTTTT. Its protein is CATSRTLQGAGELFF.

The CDR3 spells CASSLEERERNEQFF. CDR3 DNA sequence: TGTGCCAGCAGCTTAGAAGAGCGGGAGCGGAATGAGCAGTTCTTC. This chain uses TRBV13 with TRBJ2-1; 8 bases are a match to TRBD2. CDR3 length: 15 residues. J gave up 7 bases and V 1 base, and 6 bases lay outside the gene matches. In germline, CDR1 is PRHDT, CDR2 FYEKMQ (reference sequence).

V is TRBV7-9 and J is TRBJ2-1, with 7 nucleotides matching TRBD2. The CDR3 spans 15 residues. CDR1 and CDR2 (germline): SEHNR, FQNEAQ (reference sequence). Trimming took 4 bases from V and 4 from J; bases not matched to a gene: 7. CDR3 coding DNA: TGTGCCAGCAGCTCGCTAGCGGAGAGGTACAATGAGCAGTTCTTC. This sequence encodes CASSSLAERYNEQFF.

This clone appeared once. The chain recombines TRBV27 with TRBJ1-1; D remains ambiguous. The CDR3 consists of 16 residues. Germline lookup yields CDR1 MNHEY and CDR2 SMNVEV (reference sequence). Trimming left V 2 bases short and J 0 bases short, with 13 bases between. Here the CDR3 reads CASSLIPSHLNTEAFF. The CDR3 region has the DNA TGTGCCAGCAGTTTAATACCCAGCCACCTGAACACTGAAGCTTTCTTT.

The rearrangement joins TRBV7-9 to TRBJ2-5, with TRBD2 as a possible D gene (6 bases). Germline lookup yields CDR1 SEHNR and CDR2 FQNEAQ (reference sequence). The CDR3 has 14 amino acids. With 2 bases removed from V and 3 bases from J, the gap between germline ends came to 10 bases. CDR3 nucleotide sequence: TGTGCCAGCAGCTTAATTGGCGGGGAAGAGACCCAGTACTTC. Translated: CASSLIGGEETQYF.

The gene calls are TRBV19 and TRBJ1-3, with D uncertain. CDR1 and CDR2 (germline): LNHDA, SQIVND (reference sequence). CDR3 length: 13 residues. V gave up 4 bases and J gave up 3 bases, with 7 bases separating them. The CDR3 bases are TGTGCCAGTAGTAAGTGGAGTGGAAACACCATATATTTT. As protein: CASSKWSGNTIYF.

V usage is TRBV2 and J usage is TRBJ2-1; D is possibly TRBD2 (5 bases). The CDR3 runs to 12 residues. Trimming pared 3 bases from V and 5 bases from J, leaving 5 bases between. CDR1 is SNHLY and CDR2 is FYNNEI in the germline V gene. The CDR3 nucleotides read TGTGCCAGCAGTGACGGGGACAATGAGCAGTTCTTC. Encoded protein: CASSDGDNEQFF.

This chain connects TRBV15 to TRBJ1-5; tentative D call: TRBD1 (5 bases). Trimming shortened V by 3 bases and J by 4 bases, and 13 bases separated the two germline ends. CDR1 LNHNV and CDR2 YYDKDF come from the germline V gene (reference sequence). The CDR3 spans 15 residues. The CDR3 nucleotides read TGTGCCACCAGCAGGACCGGGGGGGGAAATCAGCCCCAGCATTTT. Its protein product is CATSRTGGGNQPQHF.

J is TRBJ1-5 and V is TRBV6-1; D is unclear. The CDR3 is 15 amino acids. V shed 1 base and J shed 0 bases, with 7 bases lying between them. Germline V lookup: CDR1 MNHNS, CDR2 SASEGT. CDR3 protein: CASSEGHYSNQPQHF. The CDR3 DNA reads TGTGCCAGCAGTGAAGGACATTATAGCAATCAGCCCCAGCATTTT.

The genes are TRBV7-6 and TRBJ2-5, with D unclear. The CDR3 length is 13 residues. Trimming cost V 1 base and J 2 bases, with 5 bases left between them. Germline CDR1 SGHVS, CDR2 FNYEAQ. The CDR3 DNA is TGTGCCAGCAGCTTAGTCTCGCAAGAGACCCAGTACTTC. Amino acid sequence: CASSLVSQETQYF.

The chain has TRBV6-1 and TRBJ1-3; D unresolved. Trimming cost V 2 bases and J 0 bases, with 17 bases left between them. The germline CDR1 and CDR2 sequences are MNHNS and SASEGT. This CDR3 is built from 18 residues. CDR3 residues: CASSEHPDGPSSGNTIYF. The CDR3 nucleotides read TGTGCCAGCAGTGAACATCCGGACGGACCGTCCTCTGGAAACACCATATATTTT.

This clone turned up a few times. The chain couples TRBV19 to TRBJ2-7, with D maybe TRBD2 (5 bases). Deletions cut 10 bases from V and 6 bases from J, with 13 bases between. Germline V gives CDR1 LNHDA, CDR2 SQIVND (reference sequence). The length of the CDR3 is 11 residues. The CDR3 coding sequence is TGTGCCACGAACCGTGGAGGCGAGCAGTACTTC. Protein: CATNRGGEQYF.

The CDR3, as DNA: TGCAGCGTTTACGGGAACAATGAGCAGTTCTTC. This translates into CSVYGNNEQFF. The chain has TRBV29-1 and TRBJ2-1, with D perhaps matching TRBD2 (5 bases). Germline V gene data show CDR1 as SQVTM and CDR2 as ANQGSEA. The ends were cut back, 5 bases at V and 5 bases at J, with 7 bases in the middle. There are 11 residues in the CDR3.

V is TRBV29-1 and J is TRBJ1-2, with a tentative D call TRBD1 (6 bases). Trimming left V 4 bases short and J 4 bases short, with 13 bases between. From germline, CDR1 is SQVTM and CDR2 ANQGSEA. The CDR3 runs to 13 residues. CDR3 region: CSVGVGGPYGYTF. CDR3 coding DNA: TGCAGCGTTGGGGTTGGGGGGCCCTATGGCTACACCTTC.

This rearrangement joins TRBV25-1 to TRBJ1-2; tentatively, D is TRBD1 (6 bases). The CDR3 runs 16 residues. The germline CDR1 and CDR2 sequences are MGHDK and SYGVNS. V was trimmed by 4 bases and J by 0 bases, leaving 15 bases between them. CDR3 protein: CASSGPGALANYGYTF. The CDR3 region has the DNA TGTGCCAGCAGTGGCCCAGGGGCCCTAGCTAACTATGGCTACACCTTC.

This sequence joins TRBV5-6 and TRBJ1-2; the D is unclear. In germline, CDR1 is SGHDT, CDR2 YYEEEE. This CDR3 is 13 amino acids long. The ends were cut back, 3 bases at V and 0 bases at J, with 6 bases in the middle. The CDR3 protein is CASSWVTNYGYTF. DNA for the CDR3: TGTGCCAGCAGCTGGGTAACTAACTATGGCTACACCTTC.

DNA for the CDR3: TGTGCCAGCAGCGCCTGGGATTCGACTGAAGCTTTCTTT. It specifies CASSAWDSTEAFF. The chain is built from TRBV9 and TRBJ1-1; D remains ambiguous. CDR1 and CDR2 from the germline V gene are SGDLS and YYNGEE. The CDR3 runs 13 residues. V was trimmed by 3 bases and J by 5 bases, leaving 11 bases between them.

The chain carries TRBV7-9 and TRBJ2-7; 11 bases fit TRBD1. With 5 bases clipped from V and 4 bases from J, the junction kept 1 base outside the gene matches. Looked up from germline, CDR1 is SEHNR and CDR2 is FQNEAQ (reference sequence). The CDR3 sequence is 13 residues long. The CDR3 spells CASSGTGGYEQYF. The CDR3 region has the DNA TGTGCCAGCAGCGGGACAGGGGGGTACGAGCAGTACTTC. Looking up the rest from reference TRBV7-9 and TRBJ2-7 gives the full variable domain: DTGVSQNPRHKITKRGQNVTFRCDPISEHNRLYWYRQTLGQGPEFLTYFQNEAQLEKSRLLSDRFSAERPKGSFSTLEIQRTEQGDSAMYLCASSGTGGYEQYFGPGTRLTVT.

The V gene is TRBV5-8, the J gene TRBJ2-7; unclear D gene. Germline V gene lookup returns CDR1 SGHTS and CDR2 YDEGEE. V lost 0 bases to trimming and J lost 3 bases, with 7 bases between them. The CDR3 runs 13 residues. CDR3 bases: TGTGCCAGCAGCTTGGGGCAGCTCTACGAGCAGTACTTC. It is translated as CASSLGQLYEQYF.

This chain links TRBV19 with TRBJ2-1, with TRBD2 matching over 13 bases. The junction had 3 bases not matched to a gene; V was cut back by 1 base and J by 3 bases. Germline CDR1 and CDR2: LNHDA and SQIVND (reference sequence). The CDR3 has 17 amino acids. For the CDR3, the DNA is TGTGCCAGTAGTATAGGGACTAGCGGGGGTTACTACAATGAGCAGTTCTTC. Protein: CASSIGTSGGYYNEQFF.

V is TRBV11-2 and J is TRBJ1-1, with unresolved D. The germline gives CDR1 SGHAT, CDR2 FQNNGV. Between the trimmed V and J ends, which lost 5 bases and 0 bases, there was a span of 13 bases. The CDR3 has 15 amino acids. The CDR3 spells CASSPPGVMNTEAFF. Here the CDR3 DNA reads TGTGCCAGCAGCCCCCCCGGGGTAATGAACACTGAAGCTTTCTTT.

This chain connects TRBV6-6 to TRBJ1-1; perhaps TRBD1 as D (5 bases). V was pared by 6 bases and J by 4 bases, with 9 bases between. In germline, CDR1 is MNHNY, CDR2 SVGAGI (reference sequence). The CDR3 loop spans 12 amino acids. This CDR3 is CASRGVITEAFF. CDR3 DNA sequence: TGTGCCAGCAGAGGGGTCATCACTGAAGCTTTCTTT.

This chain links TRBV6-6 with TRBJ2-7, with D possibly being TRBD1 (6 bases). Germline V CDR1 and CDR2: MNHNY, SVGAGI (reference sequence). The CDR3 loop spans 13 amino acids. V lost 5 bases to trimming and J lost 7 bases, with 15 bases between them. CDR3 residues: CASSDGQTWEQYF. Here the CDR3 DNA reads TGTGCCAGCAGTGACGGACAGACCTGGGAGCAGTACTTC.

This clone was observed a few times. CDR3 in amino acids: CAWSRDEQYF. The CDR3, as DNA: TGTGCCTGGAGTAGGGACGAGCAGTACTTC. The chain couples TRBV30 to TRBJ2-7, with no clear D. Per the germline V gene, CDR1 is GTSNPN and CDR2 is SVGIG (reference sequence). Trimming shortened V by 2 bases and J by 5 bases, and 4 bases separated the two germline ends. The CDR3 extends over 10 amino acids.

The genes are TRBV6-1 and TRBJ2-7, with unresolved D. The CDR3 sequence is 14 residues long. V was pared by 9 bases and J by 3 bases, with 18 bases between. Germline values: CDR1 MNHNS, CDR2 SASEGT. CDR3 sequence: CASISRVGIYEQYF. The CDR3 region has the DNA TGTGCCAGTATATCCCGCGTCGGTATCTACGAGCAGTACTTC.

The chain recombines TRBV7-2 with TRBJ1-1; D not resolved. Germline assignment: CDR1 SGHTA and CDR2 FQGNSA. This CDR3 spans 16 amino acids. Trimming left V 3 bases short and J 1 base short, with 15 bases between. CDR3 in DNA: TGTGCCAGCAGCTTCGAGAAGTCTAGGTGGAACACTGAAGCTTTCTTT. Its translation: CASSFEKSRWNTEAFF.

J is TRBJ2-6 and V is TRBV27; the D is unclear. Germline V gene lookup returns CDR1 MNHEY and CDR2 SMNVEV (reference sequence). Trimming took off 4 bases at V and 0 bases at J, with 7 bases between the two ends. The CDR3 has 15 amino acids. The DNA of the CDR3 is TGTGCCAGCAGTTCGATCCCCTCTGGGGCCAACGTCCTGACTTTC. It codes for CASSSIPSGANVLTF.

The V call is TRBV6-5, the J call TRBJ2-5; D is ambiguous. This CDR3 has 14 amino acids. Trimming shortened V by 1 base and J by 5 bases, and 11 bases separated the two germline ends. Germline CDR1 reads MNHEY; CDR2 reads SVGAGI. CDR3 amino acids: CASSYLSGWETQYF. The CDR3 region has the DNA TGTGCCAGCAGTTACTTGTCCGGGTGGGAGACCCAGTACTTC.

The chain combines TRBV10-2 with TRBJ2-2; 12 bases line up with TRBD2. In germline, CDR1 is WSHSY, CDR2 SAAADI. The V gene end was trimmed by 6 bases and the J gene end by 0 bases; junction bases not matched to a gene: 11. This CDR3 contains 19 residues. The CDR3 nucleotides are TGCGCCAGCAGGGGCGGCCTAGCGGGAGGGGTAGCGAACACCGGGGAGCTGTTTTTT. Its protein is CASRGGLAGGVANTGELFF.

The chain recombines TRBV5-1 with TRBJ2-7; D is ambiguous. The CDR3 contains 12 residues. CDR1 SGHRS and CDR2 YFSETQ come from the germline V gene. The germline V and J ends were trimmed by 1 base and 3 bases, with 5 bases remaining between them. Written as DNA, the CDR3 is TGCGCCAGCAGCTTGTACGGCTACGAGCAGTACTTC. This gives the protein CASSLYGYEQYF.